Below, 21 T cell receptor beta chains from the same sample are listed, as sequenced in a study of cytomegalovirus exposure and HLA in healthy donors. PCR employed 60 Vbeta and 13 Jbeta primers. Produced via immunoSEQ multiplex PCR; TCRdb's table is partial and in-frame only. The table lists 95,000 to 150,000 clones, 75% to 90% of them singletons. Sequencing was done on a sample of PBMCs. These receptors originate from a man aged 25 to 45 in good health and CMV-seropositive.

V is TRBV6-5 and J is TRBJ1-5; 7 nucleotides agree with TRBD1. The ends lost 8 bases at V and 1 base at J; junction bases unmatched: 5. Germline V gives CDR1 MNHEY, CDR2 SVGAGI. The CDR3 consists of 14 residues. The CDR3 DNA reads TGTGCCAGCGGGTCGACAGGGAGCAATCAGCCCCAGCATTTT. This gives the protein CASGSTGSNQPQHF.

This clone has only a few counts. Here the CDR3 reads CASSALYEQYF. The CDR3 DNA follows: TGTGCCAGCAGTGCCCTATACGAGCAGTACTTC. This chain connects TRBV6-1 to TRBJ2-7; D not certain. The V gene lost 4 bases and the J gene lost 4 bases, with 5 bases spanning the gap. The germline V gene encodes CDR1 MNHNS and CDR2 SASEGT. This CDR3 has 11 residues.

As DNA, the CDR3 is TGTGCCAGTAACAACTATTTGGGTCAGCCCCAGCATTTT. Translation gives CASNNYLGQPQHF. The chain employs TRBV19 and TRBJ1-5; no clear D gene. The CDR3 length is 13 residues. V was shortened by 7 bases and J by 6 bases, with 13 bases between the two germline ends. Germline V gene data show CDR1 as LNHDA and CDR2 as SQIVND (reference sequence).

This chain connects TRBV6-1 to TRBJ2-3; the D is unclear. CDR3 length equals 12 residues. Germline V CDR1 and CDR2: MNHNS, SASEGT. Trimming took off 6 bases at V and 6 bases at J, with 10 bases between the two ends. The CDR3, as DNA: TGTGCCAGCAGCAACATCGGGGATACGCAGTATTTT. Encoded protein: CASSNIGDTQYF.

In this sample, this clone turned up a few times. V is TRBV13 and J is TRBJ1-6; D unresolved. The CDR3 sequence is 15 residues long. From germline, CDR1 is PRHDT and CDR2 FYEKMQ (reference sequence). The V and J ends lost 2 bases and 7 bases respectively, with 12 bases between them. Written as DNA, the CDR3 is TGTGCCAGCAGCTTATCTTCGACGGGAAATTCACCCCTCCACTTT. This sequence encodes CASSLSSTGNSPLHF.

This clone was observed a handful of times. The chain is built from TRBV30 and TRBJ1-4, with 9 bases identical to TRBD1. The J segment lost 6 bases and the V segment lost 5 bases, leaving 7 bases of the junction unmatched. Germline CDR1 reads GTSNPN; CDR2 reads SVGIG (reference sequence). The CDR3 is 14 residues long. For the CDR3, the DNA is TGTGCCTGGGGAACAGGGGGCGAGGATGAAAAACTGTTTTTT. Translated, it gives CAWGTGGEDEKLFF.

The chain couples TRBV7-3 to TRBJ1-1; the D is unclear. Deletions cut 0 bases from V and 6 bases from J, with 8 bases between. There are 13 residues in the CDR3. Germline CDR1 and CDR2: SGHTA and FQGTGA. CDR3 residues: CASSLTAGAEAFF. The CDR3, as DNA: TGTGCCAGCAGCTTAACCGCGGGCGCTGAAGCTTTCTTT.

The J gene is TRBJ2-1, the V gene TRBV29-1; 12 bases align to TRBD1. CDR1 is SQVTM, CDR2 ANQGSEA, per germline. The CDR3 runs 15 residues. Trimming removed 3 bases from V and 10 bases from J; junction bases left unmatched: 10. The CDR3 loop is CSVEVSGQGAFEQFF. DNA of the CDR3: TGCAGCGTTGAGGTCTCGGGACAGGGGGCATTCGAGCAGTTCTTC.

The chain couples TRBV19 to TRBJ2-6; D may be TRBD1 (6 bases). The V and J ends lost 9 bases and 0 bases respectively, with 21 bases between them. The CDR3 sequence is 18 residues long. Germline values: CDR1 LNHDA, CDR2 SQIVND (reference sequence). The CDR3 sequence: CASIDPGGQTSGANVLTF. CDR3 coding DNA: TGTGCCAGCATAGACCCCGGCGGACAGACCTCTGGGGCCAACGTCCTGACTTTC.

The CDR3 loop reads CASSLGTSNEQFF. The CDR3 nucleotides are TGCGCCAGCAGCTTGGGGACTAGCAATGAGCAGTTCTTC. The chain has TRBV5-1 and TRBJ2-1; 7 positions match TRBD2. There are 13 residues in the CDR3. The V gene's germline CDR1 is SGHRS and CDR2 YFSETQ. With 0 bases clipped from V and 6 bases from J, the junction kept 0 bases outside the gene matches.

J is TRBJ1-2 and V is TRBV5-1, with 7 bases aligning to TRBD1. There are 15 residues in the CDR3. Germline CDR1 reads SGHRS; CDR2 reads YFSETQ. Trimming at V came to 2 bases and at J to 6 bases, leaving 10 bases not matched to a gene. The CDR3 DNA follows: TGCGCCAGCAGCTTAATCTTAGGGGGCGACGATGGCTACACCTTC. The encoded protein is CASSLILGGDDGYTF.

This clone came up a few times. The chain recombines TRBV5-1 with TRBJ2-3, with D possibly being TRBD2 (5 bases). Germline V gives CDR1 SGHRS, CDR2 YFSETQ. The length of the CDR3 is 14 residues. The V end lost 0 bases, the J end lost 2 bases, and 7 bases lay between the germline ends. The CDR3 loop reads CASSLGGYTDTQYF. CDR3 sequence (DNA): TGCGCCAGCAGCTTGGGCGGGTACACAGATACGCAGTATTTT.

This chain connects TRBV29-1 to TRBJ2-1, with D hard to call. CDR1 and CDR2 (germline): SQVTM, ANQGSEA. With 3 bases removed from V and 6 bases from J, the gap between germline ends came to 9 bases. The CDR3 totals 12 residues. The chain's CDR3 is CSVELPSNEQFF. DNA for the CDR3: TGCAGCGTTGAGCTCCCGAGCAATGAGCAGTTCTTC.

This clone was detected only a few times. The V gene is TRBV7-3, the J gene TRBJ1-3, with D maybe TRBD1 (6 bases). Germline V gives CDR1 SGHTA, CDR2 FQGTGA. V shed 4 bases and J shed 0 bases, with 10 bases lying between them. This CDR3 is 15 amino acids long. The DNA of the CDR3 is TGTGCCAGCAGCTCGACAGGAGACTCTGGAAACACCATATATTTT. Amino acid sequence: CASSSTGDSGNTIYF.

This chain links TRBV5-1 with TRBJ1-1; weak D call: TRBD1 (6 bases). Germline CDR1 and CDR2: SGHRS and YFSETQ. The CDR3 runs 17 residues. V was cut by 5 bases and J by 1 base, with 21 bases left in between. The DNA of the CDR3 is TGCGCCAGCAGGTCGGGGGGGGCACGCTACGGGAACACTGAAGCTTTCTTT. Its protein is CASRSGGARYGNTEAFF.

The J gene is TRBJ2-5, the V gene TRBV5-1; a possible D gene is TRBD1 (5 bases). The germline V and J ends were trimmed by 1 base and 3 bases, with 10 bases remaining between them. The CDR3 loop spans 14 amino acids. Germline lookup yields CDR1 SGHRS and CDR2 YFSETQ. The DNA for the CDR3 is TGCGCCAGCAGCTTGTCCCTGACAGAAGAGACCCAGTACTTC. Encoded protein: CASSLSLTEETQYF.

The table lists this clone with a count of one. The V gene is TRBV7-9, the J gene TRBJ1-4; the match to TRBD1 covers 8 bases. Per the germline V gene, CDR1 is SEHNR and CDR2 is FQNEAQ (reference sequence). Germline trimming cut 0 bases from V and 6 bases from J; bases unmatched to any gene: 6. The CDR3 contains 16 residues. The CDR3 spells CASSLAWGDRYEKLFF. The CDR3 DNA sequence: TGTGCCAGCAGCTTAGCTTGGGGGGACAGGTATGAAAAACTGTTTTTT. The variable domain in full, with the rest retrieved from reference TRBV7-9 and TRBJ1-4, is DTGVSQNPRHKITKRGQNVTFRCDPISEHNRLYWYRQTLGQGPEFLTYFQNEAQLEKSRLLSDRFSAERPKGSFSTLEIQRTEQGDSAMYLCASSLAWGDRYEKLFFGSGTQLSVL.

V and J are TRBV6-1 and TRBJ2-7, with TRBD1 matching over 8 bases. Germline CDR1 reads MNHNS; CDR2 reads SASEGT. V shed 2 bases, J shed 4 bases, and the junction held 7 bases outside the gene matches. This CDR3 has 15 residues. The CDR3 DNA reads as TGTGCCAGCAGTGAACACCGGGACAGGCCATACGAGCAGTACTTC. This sequence encodes CASSEHRDRPYEQYF.

The chain carries TRBV27 and TRBJ1-5; a weak D match, TRBD1 (6 bases). The CDR3 consists of 16 residues. Germline lookup yields CDR1 MNHEY and CDR2 SMNVEV (reference sequence). Trimming took 2 bases from V and 0 from J, leaving 11 bases between them. The CDR3 spells CASSLGRDISNQPQHF. The DNA for the CDR3 is TGTGCCAGCAGTTTAGGACGGGACATTAGCAATCAGCCCCAGCATTTT.

V is TRBV18 and J is TRBJ2-5; 10 bases align to TRBD1. V gave up 3 bases and J gave up 3 bases; unmatched junction bases: 1. Germline V gives CDR1 KGHSH, CDR2 LQKENI. The CDR3 runs 14 residues. CDR3 protein: CASSPGTGEETQYF. The CDR3 coding sequence is TGTGCCAGCTCACCGGGGACAGGGGAAGAGACCCAGTACTTC.

The V call is TRBV30, the J call TRBJ2-5, with TRBD1 identical over 7 bases. This CDR3 has 11 residues. Unmatched junction bases numbered 0, after V lost 5 bases and J lost 3 bases. Per the germline V gene, CDR1 is GTSNPN and CDR2 is SVGIG (reference sequence). The CDR3 protein is CAWDREETQYF. In DNA form, the CDR3 reads TGTGCCTGGGACAGGGAAGAGACCCAGTACTTC. Based on the CDR3 plus reference TRBV30 and TRBJ2-5, the full variable domain is SQTIHQWPATLVQPVGSPLSLECTVEGTSNPNLYWYRQAAGRGLQLLFYSVGIGQISSEVPQNLSASRPQDRQFILSSKKLLLSDSGFYLCAWDREETQYFGPGTRLLVL.